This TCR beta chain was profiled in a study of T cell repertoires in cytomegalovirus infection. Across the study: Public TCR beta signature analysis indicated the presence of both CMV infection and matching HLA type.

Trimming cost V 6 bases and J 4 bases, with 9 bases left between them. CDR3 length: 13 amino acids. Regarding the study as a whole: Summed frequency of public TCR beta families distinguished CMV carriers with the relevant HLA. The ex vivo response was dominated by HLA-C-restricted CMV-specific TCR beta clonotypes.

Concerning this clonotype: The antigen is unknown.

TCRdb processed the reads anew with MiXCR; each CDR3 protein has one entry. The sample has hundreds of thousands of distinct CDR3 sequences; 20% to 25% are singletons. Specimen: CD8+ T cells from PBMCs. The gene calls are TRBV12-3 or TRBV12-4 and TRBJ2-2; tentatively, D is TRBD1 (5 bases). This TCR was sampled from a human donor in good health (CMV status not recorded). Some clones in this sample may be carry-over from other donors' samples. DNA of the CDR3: TGTGCCAGCAGCCCAGGGATCACCGGGGAGCTGTTTTTT. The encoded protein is CASSPGITGELFF.